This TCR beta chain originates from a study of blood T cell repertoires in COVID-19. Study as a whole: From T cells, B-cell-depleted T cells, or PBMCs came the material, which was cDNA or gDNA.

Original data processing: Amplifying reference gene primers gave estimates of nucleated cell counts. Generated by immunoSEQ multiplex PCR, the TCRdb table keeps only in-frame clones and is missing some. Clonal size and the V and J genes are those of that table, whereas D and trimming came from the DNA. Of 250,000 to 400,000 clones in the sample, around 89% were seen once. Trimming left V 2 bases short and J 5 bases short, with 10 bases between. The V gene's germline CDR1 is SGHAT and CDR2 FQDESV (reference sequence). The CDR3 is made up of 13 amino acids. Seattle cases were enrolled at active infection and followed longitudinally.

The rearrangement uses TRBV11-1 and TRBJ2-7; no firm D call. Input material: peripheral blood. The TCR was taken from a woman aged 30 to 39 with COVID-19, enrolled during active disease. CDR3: CASSLFRLHEQYF. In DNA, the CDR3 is TGTGCCAGCAGCTTATTCAGGCTCCACGAGCAGTACTTC. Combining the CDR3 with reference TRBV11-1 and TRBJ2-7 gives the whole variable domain EAEVAQSPRYKITEKSQAVAFWCDPISGHATLYWYRQILGQGPELLVQFQDESVVDDSQLPKDRFSAERLKGVDSTLKIQPAELGDSAMYLCASSLFRLHEQYFGPGTRLTVT.